Listed below are T cell receptor beta chains from one sample, sequenced in a study of blood T cell repertoires in COVID-19. Using immunoSEQ multiplex PCR, the repertoire was profiled, and TCRdb retains in-frame clones only, with some absent. This sample has 95,000 to 110,000 clones, with about nine tenths found just once. Source material: peripheral blood. The receptor set was obtained from a man aged 50 to 60 with acute or convalescent COVID-19. The CDR3 runs from the conserved cysteine through the conserved F or W. The order of the fields is V gene, J gene, CDR3 protein.

V gene: TRBV2
J gene: TRBJ1-6
CDR3 protein: CASSDGEGYNSPLHF

V gene: TRBV20-1
J gene: TRBJ2-7
CDR3 protein: CSAYTGVEQYF

V gene: TRBV28
J gene: TRBJ2-7
CDR3 protein: CASSFTGTLLEQYF

V gene: TRBV6-5
J gene: TRBJ2-5
CDR3 protein: CASSLRRETQYF

V gene: TRBV5-1
J gene: TRBJ2-3
CDR3 protein: CASSPGGGEGTQYF

V gene: TRBV28
J gene: TRBJ2-2
CDR3 protein: CASSRQGSTGELFF

V gene: TRBV29-1
J gene: TRBJ1-2
CDR3 protein: CSVEDGYGYTF

V gene: TRBV6-6
J gene: TRBJ2-3
CDR3 protein: CASSYSGLAGFGTQYF

V gene: TRBV6-5
J gene: TRBJ1-1
CDR3 protein: CASKFQGNTEAFF

V gene: TRBV7-9
J gene: TRBJ2-3
CDR3 protein: CASGASRETDTQYF

V gene: TRBV24-1
J gene: TRBJ2-3
CDR3 protein: CATGDRGGGTDTQYF

V gene: TRBV19
J gene: TRBJ2-1
CDR3 protein: CASSRTGSYNEQFF

V gene: TRBV30
J gene: TRBJ2-5
CDR3 protein: CAWSVGLAGVETQYF

V gene: TRBV27
J gene: TRBJ2-7
CDR3 protein: CASSFIAGENEQYF

V gene: TRBV27
J gene: TRBJ2-2
CDR3 protein: CASSLYGSNTGELFF

V gene: TRBV9
J gene: TRBJ2-2
CDR3 protein: CASSGGWQGNTGELFF

V gene: TRBV27
J gene: TRBJ1-6
CDR3 protein: CASSPRAGGHSPLHF

V gene: TRBV10-2
J gene: TRBJ1-1
CDR3 protein: CASSEVRVEGAFF

V gene: TRBV30
J gene: TRBJ2-1
CDR3 protein: CAWSESGFNEQFF

V gene: TRBV19
J gene: TRBJ2-7
CDR3 protein: CASSVTDTGGYEQYF

V gene: TRBV9
J gene: TRBJ1-6
CDR3 protein: CASSATGGNSPLHF

V gene: TRBV5-1
J gene: TRBJ1-5
CDR3 protein: CASSLGTVNEGPQHF

V gene: TRBV6-4
J gene: TRBJ1-2
CDR3 protein: CASSEQQGANGYTF

V gene: TRBV6-5
J gene: TRBJ2-4
CDR3 protein: CASKRLAGGRNIQYF

V gene: TRBV11-2
J gene: TRBJ2-1
CDR3 protein: CASSRQGVEQFF

V gene: TRBV29-1
J gene: TRBJ1-2
CDR3 protein: CSTVRDRGRGYTF

V gene: TRBV5-1
J gene: TRBJ2-7
CDR3 protein: CTSSFDEGSPYF

V gene: TRBV28
J gene: TRBJ2-3
CDR3 protein: CASSFVRAGGIIDTQYF

V gene: TRBV5-1
J gene: TRBJ2-2
CDR3 protein: CASSLVSGSDNTGELFF

V gene: TRBV11-2
J gene: TRBJ2-3
CDR3 protein: CASSLRGSRTDTQYF

V gene: TRBV14
J gene: TRBJ2-2
CDR3 protein: CASSQVRLFTGELFF

V gene: TRBV6-5
J gene: TRBJ2-3
CDR3 protein: CASRAGGQGTDTQYF

V gene: TRBV30
J gene: TRBJ1-1
CDR3 protein: CAWSGQANTEAFF

V gene: TRBV6-6
J gene: TRBJ2-7
CDR3 protein: CASSYSHSGEQYF

V gene: TRBV24-1
J gene: TRBJ1-2
CDR3 protein: CATSDSPGYGYTF

V gene: TRBV5-1
J gene: TRBJ2-2
CDR3 protein: CASSLVQGNTGELFF

V gene: TRBV18
J gene: TRBJ2-7
CDR3 protein: CASSPADSYSYEQYF

V gene: TRBV3-1/TRBV3-2
J gene: TRBJ2-1
CDR3 protein: CASSELAGGGEQFF

V gene: TRBV11-1
J gene: TRBJ2-7
CDR3 protein: CASSKKVRDEQYF

V gene: TRBV5-1
J gene: TRBJ2-7
CDR3 protein: CASSPDRGPYEQYF

V gene: TRBV30
J gene: TRBJ1-2
CDR3 protein: CAWRGRGLSGYTF

V gene: TRBV2
J gene: TRBJ2-5
CDR3 protein: CASAKGGEWETQYF

V gene: TRBV7-2
J gene: TRBJ2-3
CDR3 protein: CASSLGGLTDTQYF

V gene: TRBV6-5
J gene: TRBJ2-7
CDR3 protein: CASQGSPGASYEQYF

V gene: TRBV27
J gene: TRBJ2-5
CDR3 protein: CASGGSSDQETQYF

V gene: TRBV2
J gene: TRBJ2-7
CDR3 protein: CASSEGDRVGYEQYF

V gene: TRBV19
J gene: TRBJ1-5
CDR3 protein: CASSIDTGPVNQPQHF

V gene: TRBV27
J gene: TRBJ2-1
CDR3 protein: CASSLRPGLVYDEQFF

V gene: TRBV29-1
J gene: TRBJ1-1
CDR3 protein: CSAAPPGEAFF

V gene: TRBV29-1
J gene: TRBJ1-2
CDR3 protein: CSVEWTANYGYTF

V gene: TRBV4-2
J gene: TRBJ2-1
CDR3 protein: CASSGAAGGRMDEQFF

V gene: TRBV19
J gene: TRBJ2-2
CDR3 protein: CASSIRQGGTGELFF

V gene: TRBV2
J gene: TRBJ1-6
CDR3 protein: CASSPRAVNSPLHF

V gene: TRBV3-1/TRBV3-2
J gene: TRBJ2-1
CDR3 protein: CASSPRNNEQFF

V gene: TRBV5-6
J gene: TRBJ1-4
CDR3 protein: CASSTDRSGEKLFF

V gene: TRBV11-2
J gene: TRBJ1-5
CDR3 protein: CASSRDRGGNQPQHF

V gene: TRBV18
J gene: TRBJ2-1
CDR3 protein: CASSPVSVADEQFF